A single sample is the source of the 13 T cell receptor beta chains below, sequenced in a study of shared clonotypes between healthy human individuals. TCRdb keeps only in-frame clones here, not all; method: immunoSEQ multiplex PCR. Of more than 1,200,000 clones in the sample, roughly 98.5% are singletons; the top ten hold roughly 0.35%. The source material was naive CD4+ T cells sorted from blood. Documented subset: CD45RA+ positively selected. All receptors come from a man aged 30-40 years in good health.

Here the CDR3 reads CASSPRSTYNEQFF. The CDR3 DNA reads as TGTGCCAGCTCACCACGGTCGACCTACAATGAGCAGTTCTTC. This chain joins TRBV18 and TRBJ2-1; no firm D call. The CDR3 consists of 14 residues. Trimming removed 1 base at V and 2 bases at J, with 6 bases between. The germline V gene encodes CDR1 KGHSH and CDR2 LQKENI.

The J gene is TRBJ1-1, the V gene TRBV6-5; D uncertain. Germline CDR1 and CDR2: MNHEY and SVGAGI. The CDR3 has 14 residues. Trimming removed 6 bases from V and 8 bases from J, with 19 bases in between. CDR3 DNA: TGTGCCAGCAGAAAGCTTCCTAGCCTCCCCGAAGCTTTCTTT. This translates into CASRKLPSLPEAFF.

As DNA, the CDR3 is TGTGCCAGCAGGTCCGGGACAGGTTATCACGGGAATCAGCCCCAGCATTTT. Its translation: CASRSGTGYHGNQPQHF. The rearrangement joins TRBV28 to TRBJ1-5; TRBD1 matches at 8 bases. The CDR3 has 17 residues. Per germline, CDR1 MDHEN and CDR2 SYDVKM. The V segment lost 6 bases and the J segment 4 bases; nucleotides outside the gene matches: 14.

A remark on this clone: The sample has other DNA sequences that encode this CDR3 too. CDR3 nucleotide sequence: TGCAGTGCTAGGGGTGCCACTGAAGCTTTCTTT. This encodes CSARGATEAFF. V and J are TRBV20-1 and TRBJ1-1; no firm D call. The ends were cut back, 3 bases at V and 4 bases at J, with 6 bases in the middle. This CDR3 is 11 amino acids long. Per the germline V gene, CDR1 is DFQATT and CDR2 is SNEGSKA (reference sequence).

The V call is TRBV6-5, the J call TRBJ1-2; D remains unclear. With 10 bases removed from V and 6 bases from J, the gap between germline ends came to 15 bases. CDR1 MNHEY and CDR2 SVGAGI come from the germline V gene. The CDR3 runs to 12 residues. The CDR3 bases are TGTGCCATCGGAGGTGTAGTGGATGGCTACACCTTC. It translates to CAIGGVVDGYTF.

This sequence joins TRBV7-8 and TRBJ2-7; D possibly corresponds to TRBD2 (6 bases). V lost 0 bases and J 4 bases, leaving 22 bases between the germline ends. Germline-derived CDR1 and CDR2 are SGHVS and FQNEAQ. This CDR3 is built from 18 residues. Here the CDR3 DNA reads TGTGCCAGCAGCTTAGCGGCCTTGGGGGGAAAAAGGGCTTACGAGCAGTACTTC. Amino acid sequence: CASSLAALGGKRAYEQYF.

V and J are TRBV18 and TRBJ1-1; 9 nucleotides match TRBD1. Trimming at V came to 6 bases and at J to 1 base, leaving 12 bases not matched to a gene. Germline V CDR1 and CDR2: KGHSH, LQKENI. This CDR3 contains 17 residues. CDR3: CASSPLPGQGRNTEAFF. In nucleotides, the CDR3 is TGTGCCAGCTCGCCCCTGCCGGGACAGGGACGGAACACTGAAGCTTTCTTT.

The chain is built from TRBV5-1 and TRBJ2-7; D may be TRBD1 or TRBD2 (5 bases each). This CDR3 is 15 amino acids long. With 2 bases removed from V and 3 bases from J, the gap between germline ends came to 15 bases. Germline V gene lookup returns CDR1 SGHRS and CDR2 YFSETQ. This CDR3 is CASSFGTPGFYEQYF. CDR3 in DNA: TGCGCCAGCAGCTTCGGGACGCCAGGTTTCTACGAGCAGTACTTC.

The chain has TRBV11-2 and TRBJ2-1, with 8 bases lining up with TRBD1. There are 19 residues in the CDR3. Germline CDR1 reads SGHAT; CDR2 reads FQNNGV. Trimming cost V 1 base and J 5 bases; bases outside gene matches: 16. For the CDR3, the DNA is TGTGCCAGCAGCTTAGTACCTAATTCTGCAGGGGGCTGGGACAATGAGCAGTTCTTC. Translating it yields CASSLVPNSAGGWDNEQFF.

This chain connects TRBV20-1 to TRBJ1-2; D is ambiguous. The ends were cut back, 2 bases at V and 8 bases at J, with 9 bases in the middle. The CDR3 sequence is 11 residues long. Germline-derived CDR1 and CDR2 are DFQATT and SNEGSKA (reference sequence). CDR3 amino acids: CSARQPEGYTF. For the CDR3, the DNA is TGCAGTGCTAGACAACCGGAAGGCTACACCTTC.

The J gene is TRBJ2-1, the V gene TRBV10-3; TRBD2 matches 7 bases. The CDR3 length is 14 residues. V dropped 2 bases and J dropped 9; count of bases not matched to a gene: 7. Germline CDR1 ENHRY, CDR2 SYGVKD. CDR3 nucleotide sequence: TGTGCCATCAGTGAGGGACCGCCGGGAGGTGAGCAGTTCTTC. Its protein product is CAISEGPPGGEQFF.

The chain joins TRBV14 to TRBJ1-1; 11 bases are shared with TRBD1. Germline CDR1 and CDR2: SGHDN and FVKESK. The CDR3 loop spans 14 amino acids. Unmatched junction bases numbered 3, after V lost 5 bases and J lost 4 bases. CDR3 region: CASSGQGASTEAFF. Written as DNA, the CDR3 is TGTGCCAGCAGCGGACAGGGGGCGTCCACTGAAGCTTTCTTT.

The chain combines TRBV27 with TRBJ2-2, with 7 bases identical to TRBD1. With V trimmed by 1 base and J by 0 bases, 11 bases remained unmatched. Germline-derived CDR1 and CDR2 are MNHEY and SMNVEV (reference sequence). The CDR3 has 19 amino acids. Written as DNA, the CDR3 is TGTGCCAGCAGTTTATTACGACAGGGCTACAATCCGAACACCGGGGAGCTGTTTTTT. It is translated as CASSLLRQGYNPNTGELFF.